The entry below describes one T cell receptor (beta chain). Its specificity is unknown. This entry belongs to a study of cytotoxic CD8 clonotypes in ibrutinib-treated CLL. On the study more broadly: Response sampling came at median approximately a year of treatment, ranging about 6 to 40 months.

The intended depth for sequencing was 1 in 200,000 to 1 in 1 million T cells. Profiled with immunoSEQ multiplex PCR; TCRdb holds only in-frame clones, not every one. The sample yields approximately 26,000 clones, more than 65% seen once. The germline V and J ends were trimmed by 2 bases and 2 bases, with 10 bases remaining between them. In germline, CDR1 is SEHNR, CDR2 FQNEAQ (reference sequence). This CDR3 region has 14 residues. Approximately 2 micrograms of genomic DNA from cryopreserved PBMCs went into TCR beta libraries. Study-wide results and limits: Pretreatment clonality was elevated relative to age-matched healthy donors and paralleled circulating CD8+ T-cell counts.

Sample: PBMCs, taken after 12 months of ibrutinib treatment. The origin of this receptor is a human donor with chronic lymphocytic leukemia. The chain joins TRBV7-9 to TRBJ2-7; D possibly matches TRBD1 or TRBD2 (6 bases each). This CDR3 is CASSLPGAPYEQYF. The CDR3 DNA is TGTGCCAGCAGCTTACCGGGGGCACCCTACGAGCAGTACTTC.